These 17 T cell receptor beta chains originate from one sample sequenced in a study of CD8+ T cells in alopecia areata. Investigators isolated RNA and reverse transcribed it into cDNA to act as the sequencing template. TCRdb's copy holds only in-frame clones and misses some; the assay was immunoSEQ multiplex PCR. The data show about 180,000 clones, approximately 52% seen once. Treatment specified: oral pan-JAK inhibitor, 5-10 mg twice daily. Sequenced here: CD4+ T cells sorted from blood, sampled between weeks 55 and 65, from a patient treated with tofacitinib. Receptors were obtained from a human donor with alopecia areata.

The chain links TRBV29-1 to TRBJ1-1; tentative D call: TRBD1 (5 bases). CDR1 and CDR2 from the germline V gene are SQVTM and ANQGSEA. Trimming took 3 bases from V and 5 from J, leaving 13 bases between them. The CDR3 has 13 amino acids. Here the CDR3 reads CSVDQGLGTEAFF. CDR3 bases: TGCAGCGTTGATCAGGGACTTGGGACTGAAGCTTTCTTT. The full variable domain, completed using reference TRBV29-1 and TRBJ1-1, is SAVISQKPSRDICQRGTSLTIQCQVDSQVTMMFWYRQQPGQSLTLIATANQGSEATYESGFVIDKFPISRPNLTFSTLTVSNMSPEDSSIYLCSVDQGLGTEAFFGQGTRLTVV.

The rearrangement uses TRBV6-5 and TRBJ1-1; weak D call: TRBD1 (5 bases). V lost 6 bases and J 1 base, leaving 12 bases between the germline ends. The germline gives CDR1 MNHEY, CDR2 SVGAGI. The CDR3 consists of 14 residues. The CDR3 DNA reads TGTGCCAGCAGGGGGTGGGGCGGGAACACTGAAGCTTTCTTT. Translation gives CASRGWGGNTEAFF.

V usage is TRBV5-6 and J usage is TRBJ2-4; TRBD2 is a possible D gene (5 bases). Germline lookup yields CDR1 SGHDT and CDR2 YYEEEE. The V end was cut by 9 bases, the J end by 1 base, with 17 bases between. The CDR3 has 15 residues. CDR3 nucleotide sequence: TGTGCCACCTCGGACTCCCTAGGGGCCAAAAACATTCAGTACTTC. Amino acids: CATSDSLGAKNIQYF.

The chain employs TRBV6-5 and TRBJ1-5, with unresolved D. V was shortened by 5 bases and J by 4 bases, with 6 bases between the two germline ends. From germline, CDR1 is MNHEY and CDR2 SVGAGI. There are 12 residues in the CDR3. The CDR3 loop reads CASSTTNQPQHF. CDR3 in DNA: TGTGCCAGCAGTACTACTAATCAGCCCCAGCATTTT.

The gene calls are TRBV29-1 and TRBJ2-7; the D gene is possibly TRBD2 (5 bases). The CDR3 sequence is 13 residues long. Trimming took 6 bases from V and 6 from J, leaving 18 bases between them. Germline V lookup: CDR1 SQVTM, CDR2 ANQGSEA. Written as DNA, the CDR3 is TGCAGCGTGCGAGCCCCTGCGGGCGGCGAGCAGTACTTC. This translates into CSVRAPAGGEQYF.

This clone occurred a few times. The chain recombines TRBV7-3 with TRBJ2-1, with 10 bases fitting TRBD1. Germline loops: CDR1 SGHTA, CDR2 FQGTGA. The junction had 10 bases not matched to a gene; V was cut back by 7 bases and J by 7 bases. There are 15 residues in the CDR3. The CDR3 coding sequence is TGTGCCAGCAATAAGGGACAGGGGATGGGGAATGAGCAGTTCTTC. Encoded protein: CASNKGQGMGNEQFF.

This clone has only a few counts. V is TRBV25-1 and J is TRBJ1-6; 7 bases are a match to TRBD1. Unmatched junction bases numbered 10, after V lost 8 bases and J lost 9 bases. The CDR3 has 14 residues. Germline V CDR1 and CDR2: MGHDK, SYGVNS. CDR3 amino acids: CASAQQGNSSPLHF. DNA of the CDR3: TGTGCCAGCGCCCAACAGGGGAATTCTTCACCCCTCCACTTT.

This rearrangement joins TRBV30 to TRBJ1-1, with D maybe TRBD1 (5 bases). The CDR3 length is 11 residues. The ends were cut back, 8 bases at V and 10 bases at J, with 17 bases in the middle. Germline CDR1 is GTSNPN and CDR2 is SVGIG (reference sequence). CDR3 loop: CARTSGRRAFF. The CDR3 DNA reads TGTGCCCGGACCTCGGGACGGAGAGCTTTCTTT.

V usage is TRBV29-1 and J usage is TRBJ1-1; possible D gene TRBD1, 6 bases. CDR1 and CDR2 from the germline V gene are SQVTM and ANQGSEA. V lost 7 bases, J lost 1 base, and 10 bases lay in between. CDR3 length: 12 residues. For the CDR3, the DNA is TGCAGCGGGGGACACTCGAACACTGAAGCTTTCTTT. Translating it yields CSGGHSNTEAFF.

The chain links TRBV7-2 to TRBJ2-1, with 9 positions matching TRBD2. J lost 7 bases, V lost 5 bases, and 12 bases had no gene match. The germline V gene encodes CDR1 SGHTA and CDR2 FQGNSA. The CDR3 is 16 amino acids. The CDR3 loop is CASSLAGGGAWNEQFF. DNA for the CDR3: TGTGCCAGCAGCCTGGCAGGCGGGGGGGCCTGGAATGAGCAGTTCTTC.

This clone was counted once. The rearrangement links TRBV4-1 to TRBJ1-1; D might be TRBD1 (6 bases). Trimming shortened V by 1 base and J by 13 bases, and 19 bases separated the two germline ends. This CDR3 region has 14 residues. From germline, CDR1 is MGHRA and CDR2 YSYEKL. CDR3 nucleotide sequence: TGCGCCAGCAGCCAAGGATTCCAAGGACAGAACGTTTTCTTT. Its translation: CASSQGFQGQNVFF.

The CDR3 sequence is CASSLRLGGFNEQFF. CDR3 coding DNA: TGTGCCAGCAGCTTAAGATTAGGTGGGTTCAATGAGCAGTTCTTC. This chain uses TRBV7-3 with TRBJ2-1; D is ambiguous. This CDR3 is 15 amino acids long. The germline CDR1 and CDR2 sequences are SGHTA and FQGTGA. V gave up 1 base and J gave up 6 bases, with 13 bases separating them. The full variable domain, rest sourced from reference TRBV7-3 and TRBJ2-1, is GAGVSQTPSNKVTEKGKYVELRCDPISGHTALYWYRQSLGQGPEFLIYFQGTGAADDSGLPNDRFFAVRPEGSVSTLKIQRTERGDSAVYLCASSLRLGGFNEQFFGPGTRLTVL.

CDR3 nucleotide sequence: TGTGCCAGCAGCCACGGGACAGCCTACAATGAGCAGTTCTTC. This codes for CASSHGTAYNEQFF. The chain carries TRBV7-8 and TRBJ2-1, with 7 bases matching TRBD1. Germline V CDR1 and CDR2: SGHVS, FQNEAQ. The V segment lost 5 bases and the J segment 2 bases; nucleotides outside the gene matches: 3. CDR3 length equals 14 residues.

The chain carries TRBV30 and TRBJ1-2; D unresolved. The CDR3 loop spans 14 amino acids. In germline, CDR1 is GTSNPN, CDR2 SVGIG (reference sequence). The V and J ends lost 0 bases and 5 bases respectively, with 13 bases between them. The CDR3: CAWSVEQPGYGYTF. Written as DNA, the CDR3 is TGTGCCTGGAGTGTTGAGCAGCCCGGTTATGGCTACACCTTC.

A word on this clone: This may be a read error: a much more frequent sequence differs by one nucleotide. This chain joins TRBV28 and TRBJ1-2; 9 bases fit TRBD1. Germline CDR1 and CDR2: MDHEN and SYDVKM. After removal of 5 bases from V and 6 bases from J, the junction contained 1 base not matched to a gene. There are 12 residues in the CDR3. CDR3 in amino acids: CASSGQGNGYTF. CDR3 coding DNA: TGTGCCAGCAGTGGACAGGGGAATGGCTACACCTTC.

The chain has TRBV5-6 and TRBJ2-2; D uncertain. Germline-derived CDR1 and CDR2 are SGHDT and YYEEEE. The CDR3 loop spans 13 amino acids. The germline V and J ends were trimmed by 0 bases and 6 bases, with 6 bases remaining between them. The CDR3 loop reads CASSLATPGELFF. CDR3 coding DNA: TGTGCCAGCAGCTTGGCGACTCCCGGGGAGCTGTTTTTT.

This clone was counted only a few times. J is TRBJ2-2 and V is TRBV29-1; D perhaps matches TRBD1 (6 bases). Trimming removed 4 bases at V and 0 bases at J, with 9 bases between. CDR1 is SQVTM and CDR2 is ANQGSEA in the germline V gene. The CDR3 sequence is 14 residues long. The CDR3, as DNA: TGCAGCGTTGTTGGGGGCACGAACACCGGGGAGCTGTTTTTT. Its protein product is CSVVGGTNTGELFF.